This TCR beta chain originates from a study of long-term antiretroviral therapy in people with HIV. The assay, immunoSEQ v3.0, was run at survey level. Repertoires were generated with immunoSEQ multiplex PCR, while TCRdb's copy carries only in-frame clones and drops some. Here the sample spans more than 15,000 clones, about 91% being singletons. Per the germline V gene, CDR1 is SGHAT and CDR2 is FQNNGV. J lost 0 bases, V lost 4 bases, and 8 bases had no gene match. The CDR3 has 16 residues. The input for sequencing was unsorted PBMCs, taken 0.3 years after starting antiretroviral therapy. The J gene is TRBJ2-5, the V gene TRBV11-2, with 7 positions matching TRBD1. This receptor was obtained from a man aged 60 to 69 with HIV. The CDR3 region is CASSSAGTAYQETQYF. The CDR3 nucleotides are TGTGCCAGCAGCTCCGCCGGGACAGCATACCAAGAGACCCAGTACTTC.